The 24 T cell receptor beta chains below all came from one sample that was sequenced in a study of cytomegalovirus exposure and HLA in healthy donors. The method was immunoSEQ multiplex PCR; TCRdb's version includes in-frame clones alone and lacks a portion of them. The top ten clones hold more than 1.5% of a sample with 100,000 to 150,000 clones, around 88% of them seen once. The specimen sequenced was PBMCs. These receptors were taken from a man in his late teens or twenties in good health and CMV-seronegative.

The rearrangement joins TRBV7-8 to TRBJ1-5; TRBD1 might be the D (6 bases). Germline CDR1 is SGHVS and CDR2 is FQNEAQ. The length of the CDR3 is 15 residues. V lost 3 bases and J lost 3, with 12 bases in between. The CDR3 DNA follows: TGTGCCAGCAGCTTGGGGACACGACACAATCAGCCCCAGCATTTT. Translating gives CASSLGTRHNQPQHF.

The chain employs TRBV27 and TRBJ2-3; D gene ambiguous. V was shortened by 1 base and J by 3 bases, with 11 bases between the two germline ends. The CDR3 length is 15 residues. Per germline, CDR1 MNHEY and CDR2 SMNVEV (reference sequence). The CDR3 DNA is TGTGCCAGCAGTTTATATGGCTACGGGACAGATACGCAGTATTTT. Its protein is CASSLYGYGTDTQYF.

The chain combines TRBV14 with TRBJ1-1, with D possibly matching TRBD1 (5 bases). With 2 bases removed from V and 5 bases from J, the gap between germline ends came to 12 bases. This CDR3 is 14 amino acids long. Per the germline V gene, CDR1 is SGHDN and CDR2 is FVKESK. Written as DNA, the CDR3 is TGTGCCAGCAGCCAACAGGTCGGGGGGACTGAAGCTTTCTTT. It specifies CASSQQVGGTEAFF.

A single count supports this clone. The chain has TRBV2 and TRBJ1-2; D uncertain. V lost 7 bases, J lost 6 bases, and 15 bases lay in between. This CDR3 contains 13 residues. From germline, CDR1 is SNHLY and CDR2 FYNNEI. This chain's CDR3 is CASIQSEQNGYTF. Here the CDR3 DNA reads TGTGCCAGCATCCAAAGTGAACAGAATGGCTACACCTTC.

V and J are TRBV4-1 and TRBJ2-5, with 7 bases matching TRBD2. The germline gives CDR1 MGHRA, CDR2 YSYEKL. CDR3 length: 15 amino acids. V trimming: 8 bases; J trimming: 4 bases; junction bases outside the gene matches: 13. The CDR3 DNA is TGCGCCAGCGCGCAACAGGACGGGGAGGGAGAGACCCAGTACTTC. Translated, it gives CASAQQDGEGETQYF.

This clone was seen only once. The chain carries TRBV6-1 and TRBJ2-1; no clear D. The CDR3 extends over 15 amino acids. Trimming removed 3 bases from V and 1 base from J, with 10 bases in between. Germline V gene lookup returns CDR1 MNHNS and CDR2 SASEGT. Here the CDR3 reads CASSEETRSYNEQFF. The CDR3 coding sequence is TGTGCCAGCAGTGAGGAGACTCGATCCTACAATGAGCAGTTCTTC.

V usage is TRBV6-5 and J usage is TRBJ2-3; D gene ambiguous. This CDR3 spans 13 amino acids. Germline CDR1 reads MNHEY; CDR2 reads SVGAGI. The ends were cut back, 2 bases at V and 2 bases at J, with 5 bases in the middle. In DNA form, the CDR3 reads TGTGCCAGCAGTTACGACAACACAGATACGCAGTATTTT. Its protein is CASSYDNTDTQYF.

This chain uses TRBV5-1 with TRBJ1-1, with 9 bases identical to TRBD1. This CDR3 region has 16 residues. Germline CDR1 reads SGHRS; CDR2 reads YFSETQ. V shed 7 bases, J shed 4 bases, and the junction held 14 bases outside the gene matches. In DNA form, the CDR3 reads TGCGCCAGCGGCCTGGGGGACAGGGCTTTGGGCACTGAAGCTTTCTTT. Translating gives CASGLGDRALGTEAFF.

The rearrangement uses TRBV11-2 and TRBJ1-1; TRBD1 might be the D (5 bases). CDR1 SGHAT and CDR2 FQNNGV come from the germline V gene. Trimming took 5 bases from V and 6 from J, leaving 13 bases between them. The CDR3 is made up of 13 amino acids. The CDR3: CASSPMGGSEAFF. As DNA, the CDR3 is TGTGCCAGCAGCCCCATGGGGGGTTCTGAAGCTTTCTTT.

V is TRBV2 and J is TRBJ2-1; 7 bases agree with TRBD2. Per the germline V gene, CDR1 is SNHLY and CDR2 is FYNNEI. V gave up 6 bases and J gave up 4 bases; unmatched junction bases: 12. This CDR3 spans 16 amino acids. CDR3 loop: CASRPQPSGVYNEQFF. The CDR3 nucleotides read TGTGCCAGCAGACCCCAGCCGAGCGGGGTATACAATGAGCAGTTCTTC.

V and J are TRBV30 and TRBJ1-6, with 9 bases that match TRBD1. With 8 bases clipped from V and 6 bases from J, the junction kept 8 bases outside the gene matches. Germline V gives CDR1 GTSNPN, CDR2 SVGIG (reference sequence). This CDR3 spans 14 amino acids. CDR3 DNA sequence: TGTGCCGTAGGGGACAGGGATATTAATTCACCCCTCCACTTT. This translates into CAVGDRDINSPLHF.

This chain links TRBV2 with TRBJ1-3, with D perhaps matching TRBD1 (6 bases). The CDR3 totals 13 residues. V lost 6 bases and J 9 bases, leaving 15 bases between the germline ends. Germline assignment: CDR1 SNHLY and CDR2 FYNNEI. CDR3 sequence (DNA): TGTGCCAGCAGGAGGACAGACCCAGGCACCATATATTTT. Residues: CASRRTDPGTIYF.

V is TRBV10-1 and J is TRBJ1-5; D remains unclear. The V gene's germline CDR1 is WNHNN and CDR2 SYGVQD (reference sequence). V was shortened by 3 bases and J by 2 bases, with 11 bases between the two germline ends. This CDR3 region has 15 residues. CDR3 in amino acids: CASSEKAARNQPQHF. CDR3 coding DNA: TGCGCCAGCAGTGAAAAGGCGGCTCGCAATCAGCCCCAGCATTTT.

The chain uses TRBV9 and TRBJ1-1, with D perhaps matching TRBD1 (5 bases). The CDR3 contains 12 residues. With 2 bases removed from V and 6 bases from J, the gap between germline ends came to 8 bases. Per germline, CDR1 SGDLS and CDR2 YYNGEE. The DNA for the CDR3 is TGTGCCAGCAGCGTTGGAGGGGCTGAAGCTTTCTTT. The encoded protein is CASSVGGAEAFF.

This sequence joins TRBV6-6 and TRBJ2-1; 10 bases fit TRBD2. The length of the CDR3 is 15 residues. Germline values: CDR1 MNHNY, CDR2 SVGAGI (reference sequence). V shed 2 bases, J shed 7 bases, and the junction held 5 bases outside the gene matches. CDR3 sequence (DNA): TGTGCCAGCAGTTACAGGGCTAGCGGGAGTAATGAGCAGTTCTTC. Translating gives CASSYRASGSNEQFF.

The chain couples TRBV9 to TRBJ1-2; 7 nucleotides agree with TRBD1. The CDR3 runs 14 residues. In germline, CDR1 is SGDLS, CDR2 YYNGEE. Trimming removed 7 bases from V and 3 bases from J; junction bases left unmatched: 9. CDR3 in DNA: TGTGCCAGCGCTAAGACAGGGTCCGACTATGGCTACACCTTC. It codes for CASAKTGSDYGYTF.

The chain employs TRBV7-8 and TRBJ2-1, with 13 bases lining up with TRBD2. Losses at the gene ends were 5 bases for V and 10 bases for J; bases not matched to a gene: 11. The CDR3 length is 16 residues. The V gene's germline CDR1 is SGHVS and CDR2 FQNEAQ. This CDR3 is CASSKRLAGGQEEQFF. CDR3 bases: TGTGCCAGCAGCAAGCGACTAGCGGGGGGCCAGGAGGAGCAGTTCTTC.

The chain employs TRBV6-5 and TRBJ2-7; the D is unclear. The CDR3 sequence is 13 residues long. The V gene lost 0 bases and the J gene lost 2 bases, with 5 bases spanning the gap. Germline lookup yields CDR1 MNHEY and CDR2 SVGAGI. The CDR3 here is CASSYSSAYEQYF. CDR3 nucleotides: TGTGCCAGCAGTTACTCTTCCGCCTACGAGCAGTACTTC.

The genes are TRBV28 and TRBJ1-1; 8 bases agree with TRBD1. Germline V lookup: CDR1 MDHEN, CDR2 SYDVKM. J was trimmed by 0 bases and V by 6 bases; bases with no gene match: 9. CDR3 length: 16 residues. CDR3 DNA: TGTGCCAGCAGCAATCCGGGACAGGATTTGAACACTGAAGCTTTCTTT. It encodes CASSNPGQDLNTEAFF. Based on the CDR3 plus reference TRBV28 and TRBJ1-1, the full variable domain is DVKVTQSSRYLVKRTGEKVFLECVQDMDHENMFWYRQDPGLGLRLIYFSYDVKMKEKGDIPEGYSVSREKKERFSLILESASTNQTSMYLCASSNPGQDLNTEAFFGQGTRLTVV.

The rearrangement uses TRBV9 and TRBJ2-2, with 7 nucleotides matching TRBD2. This CDR3 is 17 amino acids long. J lost 5 bases, V lost 0 bases, and 10 bases had no gene match. Germline CDR1 reads SGDLS; CDR2 reads YYNGEE. CDR3 in amino acids: CASSVAGRTRDTGELFF. CDR3 DNA sequence: TGTGCCAGCAGCGTAGCTGGTAGGACTAGAGATACCGGGGAGCTGTTTTTT.

The chain links TRBV27 to TRBJ2-1; TRBD2 matches 14 bases. Germline CDR1 and CDR2: MNHEY and SMNVEV (reference sequence). V gave up 5 bases and J gave up 7 bases; unmatched junction bases: 7. The length of the CDR3 is 16 residues. The CDR3 here is CASSGQTSGRGNEQFF. The CDR3 DNA is TGTGCCAGCAGTGGGCAGACTAGCGGGAGGGGGAATGAGCAGTTCTTC.

This chain uses TRBV27 with TRBJ2-7; 9 nucleotides align to TRBD2. CDR3 length: 16 residues. Germline V gene sequence: CDR1 MNHEY, CDR2 SMNVEV (reference sequence). Trimming removed 1 base from V and 1 base from J; junction bases left unmatched: 5. The CDR3 loop reads CASSLYSAGGSYEQYF. CDR3 in DNA: TGTGCCAGCAGTTTATACTCAGCGGGAGGATCCTACGAGCAGTACTTC.

The chain uses TRBV6-5 and TRBJ1-6; 7 nucleotides match TRBD1. Germline V lookup: CDR1 MNHEY, CDR2 SVGAGI. CDR3 length: 14 residues. J gave up 7 bases and V 5 bases, and 5 bases lay outside the gene matches. The CDR3 region is CASSHDRANSPLHF. CDR3 coding DNA: TGTGCCAGCAGTCACGACAGGGCCAATTCACCCCTCCACTTT.

The chain uses TRBV11-2 and TRBJ2-6, with TRBD1 matching over 7 bases. Germline V gene sequence: CDR1 SGHAT, CDR2 FQNNGV. J was trimmed by 3 bases and V by 1 base; bases with no gene match: 3. This CDR3 has 16 amino acids. The CDR3 sequence: CASSLVGGDGANVLTF. The CDR3 region has the DNA TGTGCCAGCAGCTTAGTAGGGGGCGATGGGGCCAACGTCCTGACTTTC. The variable domain in full, with the rest retrieved from reference TRBV11-2 and TRBJ2-6, is EAGVAQSPRYKIIEKRQSVAFWCNPISGHATLYWYQQILGQGPKLLIQFQNNGVVDDSQLPKDRFSAERLKGVDSTLKIQPAKLEDSAVYLCASSLVGGDGANVLTFGAGSRLTVL.